This paragraph reports one T cell receptor (beta chain). Its antigen remains unknown. The ends were cut back, 6 bases at V and 6 bases at J, with 9 bases in the middle. The CDR3 runs to 12 residues. Per the germline V gene, CDR1 is MDHEN and CDR2 is SYDVKM. Amplification used 60 Vbeta primers and 13 Jbeta primers. TCRdb's table, derived via immunoSEQ multiplex PCR, lists solely in-frame clones and lacks some. Of under 200,000 clones listed, about 81% are singletons. Donors counted as nominally healthy when sampled, yet unrecorded immune exposures were likely. This sample is drawn from a study of cytomegalovirus exposure and HLA in healthy donors. Turning to the study itself: As released early, the data held roughly 85 million unique TCRs from HLA-typed donors. Regarding the study as a whole: Highly shared sequence variants in one cluster were likely a sequencing artifact. Published work reported that the classifier diagnosed cytomegalovirus status with high specificity and sensitivity.

Specimen: PBMCs. The rearrangement joins TRBV28 to TRBJ1-3, with D perhaps TRBD1 (5 bases). The TCR was taken from a woman between 18 and 30 years old in good health and CMV-seronegative. CDR3 nucleotide sequence: TGTGCCAGCAGATCGACAGAAAACACCATATATTTT. Amino acids: CASRSTENTIYF.